The rows below give T cell receptor beta chains drawn from one sample of a study of blood T cell repertoires in COVID-19. TCRdb's table, derived via immunoSEQ multiplex PCR, lists solely in-frame clones and lacks some. The sample contains over 10,000 clones, 88% of which appear only once. Sample: peripheral blood. The receptors stem from a human donor in a cohort sampled during active COVID-19. CDR3s include the opening cysteine and the closing phenylalanine or tryptophan. D genes are given only for firm matches. Clone size, where shown, is once, few, many, or a class for clones that have expanded.

clone_size: .
j_call: TRBJ1-2
d_call: .
v_call: TRBV25-1
cdr3_nt: TGTGCCAGCAGTGATTTTAGGGGCCCCGGTGGGGGCTACACCTTC
cdr3_aa: CASSDFRGPGGGYTF

clone_size: .
j_call: TRBJ2-7
d_call: .
v_call: TRBV5-6
cdr3_nt: TGTGCCAGCAGCTTGGGTTCCGGGAGCAAGGGCTACGAGCAGTACTTC
cdr3_aa: CASSLGSGSKGYEQYF

clone_size: once
j_call: TRBJ2-3
d_call: TRBD2
v_call: TRBV7-3
cdr3_nt: TGTGCCAGCAGCGCCACTAGCGACCCCTGGGATACGCAGTATTTT
cdr3_aa: CASSATSDPWDTQYF

clone_size: few
j_call: TRBJ2-1
d_call: .
v_call: TRBV7-8
cdr3_nt: TGTGCCAGCAGGATGGGACGGGAGCCCTACAATGAGCAGTTCTTC
cdr3_aa: CASRMGREPYNEQFF

clone_size: .
j_call: TRBJ2-1
d_call: TRBD2
v_call: TRBV2
cdr3_nt: TGTGCCAGTCCAGGGCGGGAGGGGTACAATGAGCAGTTCTTC
cdr3_aa: CASPGREGYNEQFF

clone_size: once
j_call: TRBJ2-5
d_call: TRBD1
v_call: TRBV5-1
cdr3_nt: TGCGCCAGCAGCGTGGAACCGGGACAGATGGCGGAGTACTTC
cdr3_aa: CASSVEPGQMAEYF

clone_size: .
j_call: TRBJ2-7
d_call: .
v_call: TRBV5-6
cdr3_nt: TGTGCCAGCAGCTACCAGGGGGAGCAGTACTTC
cdr3_aa: CASSYQGEQYF

clone_size: .
j_call: TRBJ2-7
d_call: .
v_call: TRBV10-1
cdr3_nt: TGCGCCAGCAGTGAGTCGCGGGGACAGTCTTTTTACGAGCAGTACTTC
cdr3_aa: CASSESRGQSFYEQYF

clone_size: .
j_call: TRBJ1-1
d_call: TRBD1
v_call: TRBV5-4
cdr3_nt: TGTGCCAGCAGCCCCGGGACAGGCGGAATGAACACTGAAGCTTTCTTT
cdr3_aa: CASSPGTGGMNTEAFF

clone_size: .
j_call: TRBJ2-1
d_call: TRBD2
v_call: TRBV6-5
cdr3_nt: TGTGCCAGCAAAAACGGGGGGGCCACCTACAATGAGCAGTTCTTC
cdr3_aa: CASKNGGATYNEQFF

clone_size: .
j_call: TRBJ2-6
d_call: .
v_call: TRBV5-1
cdr3_nt: TGCGCCAGCTCCCCGTACTCTGGGGCCAACGTCCTGACTTTC
cdr3_aa: CASSPYSGANVLTF

clone_size: .
j_call: TRBJ1-2
d_call: .
v_call: TRBV14
cdr3_nt: TGTGCCAGCAGCCTACATCAGGGTTGGAACTATGGCTACACCTTC
cdr3_aa: CASSLHQGWNYGYTF

clone_size: .
j_call: TRBJ1-2
d_call: .
v_call: TRBV6-5
cdr3_nt: TGTGCCAGCAGTACCCCAACAGGGCGCAGAGCTGGCTACACCTTC
cdr3_aa: CASSTPTGRRAGYTF

clone_size: .
j_call: TRBJ1-4
d_call: .
v_call: TRBV30
cdr3_nt: TGTGCCTGGAGTGGGAGACAGGATAATGAAAAACTGTTTTTT
cdr3_aa: CAWSGRQDNEKLFF

clone_size: .
j_call: TRBJ1-4
d_call: .
v_call: TRBV15
cdr3_nt: TGTGCCACCAGCAGACGTTCTACAACTAATGAAAAACTGTTTTTT
cdr3_aa: CATSRRSTTNEKLFF

clone_size: .
j_call: TRBJ1-4
d_call: .
v_call: TRBV19
cdr3_nt: TGTGCCAGTAAGGGCAGGGCCTTGGACAAACTGTTTTTT
cdr3_aa: CASKGRALDKLFF

clone_size: .
j_call: TRBJ1-5
d_call: .
v_call: TRBV2
cdr3_nt: TGTGCCAGCAGTATTAAACAGGGCCGGAGGCAGCCCCAGCATTTT
cdr3_aa: CASSIKQGRRQPQHF

clone_size: .
j_call: TRBJ2-5
d_call: .
v_call: TRBV5-1
cdr3_nt: TGCGCCAGCAGCCCTAGTCCGGGTGAGGGCCAGACCCAGTACTTC
cdr3_aa: CASSPSPGEGQTQYF

clone_size: .
j_call: TRBJ2-5
d_call: TRBD2
v_call: TRBV9
cdr3_nt: TGTGCCAGCAGCGTAGGGATAGCGGGAGGGTTTCAAGAGACCCAGTACTTC
cdr3_aa: CASSVGIAGGFQETQYF

clone_size: once
j_call: TRBJ2-1
d_call: TRBD1
v_call: TRBV4-1
cdr3_nt: TGCGCCAGCAGCCCGACCGTAACAAAGTTGGACAGGGGTTTCCGGATCGGACAGTTCTTC
cdr3_aa: CASSPTVTKLDRGFRIGQFF

clone_size: .
j_call: TRBJ1-2
d_call: TRBD1
v_call: TRBV7-2
cdr3_nt: TGTGCCAGCAGCATCGGACAGGGGGCCAACTATGGCTACACCTTC
cdr3_aa: CASSIGQGANYGYTF

clone_size: once
j_call: TRBJ1-1
d_call: .
v_call: TRBV10-3
cdr3_nt: TGTGCCATCAGTGGGGAGGACAAGAACACTGAAGCTTTCTTT
cdr3_aa: CAISGEDKNTEAFF

clone_size: .
j_call: TRBJ2-1
d_call: TRBD2
v_call: TRBV5-1
cdr3_nt: TGCGCCAGCAGCTTAGGACTAGCGGGAGGACTCAATGAGCAGTTCTTC
cdr3_aa: CASSLGLAGGLNEQFF

clone_size: once
j_call: TRBJ2-5
d_call: .
v_call: TRBV7-3
cdr3_nt: TGTGCCAGCAGCTTCCCCCGCCAGGGTGGTAGTGAGACCCAGTACTTC
cdr3_aa: CASSFPRQGGSETQYF

clone_size: .
j_call: TRBJ2-5
d_call: TRBD2
v_call: TRBV20-1
cdr3_nt: TGCAGTGCCAGTATCTTGACGGGGACTAGACAAGAGACCCAGTACTTC
cdr3_aa: CSASILTGTRQETQYF

clone_size: .
j_call: TRBJ2-7
d_call: .
v_call: TRBV14
cdr3_nt: TGTGCCAGCAGCCCCCCTGACACGTACGAGCAGTACTTC
cdr3_aa: CASSPPDTYEQYF

clone_size: once
j_call: TRBJ1-2
d_call: .
v_call: TRBV7-9
cdr3_nt: TGTGCCAGCAGCTTAGCCGGGAACTATGGCTACACCTTC
cdr3_aa: CASSLAGNYGYTF

clone_size: .
j_call: TRBJ2-2
d_call: TRBD1
v_call: TRBV6-5
cdr3_nt: TGTGCCAGCAGCCTGGGACAGGGGAACACCGGGGAGCTGTTTTTT
cdr3_aa: CASSLGQGNTGELFF

clone_size: .
j_call: TRBJ1-4
d_call: TRBD1
v_call: TRBV12-3/TRBV12-4
cdr3_nt: TGTGCCAGCAGCCGACAGGGGAATGAAAAACTGTTTTTT
cdr3_aa: CASSRQGNEKLFF

clone_size: few
j_call: TRBJ1-5
d_call: TRBD1
v_call: TRBV3-1/TRBV3-2
cdr3_nt: TGTGCCAGCAGCCAATATTACCTAACAGGGGCGCCCCAGCATTTT
cdr3_aa: CASSQYYLTGAPQHF

clone_size: .
j_call: TRBJ2-4
d_call: .
v_call: TRBV3-1/TRBV3-2
cdr3_nt: TGTGCCAGCAGCCGGGCGGGGTATAAAAACATTCAGTACTTC
cdr3_aa: CASSRAGYKNIQYF

clone_size: .
j_call: TRBJ1-3
d_call: .
v_call: TRBV16
cdr3_nt: TGTGCCAGCAGCCTCGGATTGCGGGGAAACACCATATATTTT
cdr3_aa: CASSLGLRGNTIYF

clone_size: .
j_call: TRBJ1-1
d_call: TRBD1
v_call: TRBV19
cdr3_nt: TGTGCCAGTAGTAGGGACAGGCCAGCGAACACTGAAGCTTTCTTT
cdr3_aa: CASSRDRPANTEAFF

clone_size: .
j_call: TRBJ1-2
d_call: .
v_call: TRBV28
cdr3_nt: TGTGCCAGCAGTTCGCCCGGGGCAGGGGACTATGGCTACACCTTC
cdr3_aa: CASSSPGAGDYGYTF

clone_size: .
j_call: TRBJ1-5
d_call: .
v_call: TRBV29-1
cdr3_nt: TGCAGCGTTGAAGACGGGGGAGGTCAGCCCCAGCATTTT
cdr3_aa: CSVEDGGGQPQHF

clone_size: .
j_call: TRBJ1-2
d_call: .
v_call: TRBV7-3
cdr3_nt: TGTGCCAGCAGCTTTCCACAGGGCTACGGCTACACCTTC
cdr3_aa: CASSFPQGYGYTF